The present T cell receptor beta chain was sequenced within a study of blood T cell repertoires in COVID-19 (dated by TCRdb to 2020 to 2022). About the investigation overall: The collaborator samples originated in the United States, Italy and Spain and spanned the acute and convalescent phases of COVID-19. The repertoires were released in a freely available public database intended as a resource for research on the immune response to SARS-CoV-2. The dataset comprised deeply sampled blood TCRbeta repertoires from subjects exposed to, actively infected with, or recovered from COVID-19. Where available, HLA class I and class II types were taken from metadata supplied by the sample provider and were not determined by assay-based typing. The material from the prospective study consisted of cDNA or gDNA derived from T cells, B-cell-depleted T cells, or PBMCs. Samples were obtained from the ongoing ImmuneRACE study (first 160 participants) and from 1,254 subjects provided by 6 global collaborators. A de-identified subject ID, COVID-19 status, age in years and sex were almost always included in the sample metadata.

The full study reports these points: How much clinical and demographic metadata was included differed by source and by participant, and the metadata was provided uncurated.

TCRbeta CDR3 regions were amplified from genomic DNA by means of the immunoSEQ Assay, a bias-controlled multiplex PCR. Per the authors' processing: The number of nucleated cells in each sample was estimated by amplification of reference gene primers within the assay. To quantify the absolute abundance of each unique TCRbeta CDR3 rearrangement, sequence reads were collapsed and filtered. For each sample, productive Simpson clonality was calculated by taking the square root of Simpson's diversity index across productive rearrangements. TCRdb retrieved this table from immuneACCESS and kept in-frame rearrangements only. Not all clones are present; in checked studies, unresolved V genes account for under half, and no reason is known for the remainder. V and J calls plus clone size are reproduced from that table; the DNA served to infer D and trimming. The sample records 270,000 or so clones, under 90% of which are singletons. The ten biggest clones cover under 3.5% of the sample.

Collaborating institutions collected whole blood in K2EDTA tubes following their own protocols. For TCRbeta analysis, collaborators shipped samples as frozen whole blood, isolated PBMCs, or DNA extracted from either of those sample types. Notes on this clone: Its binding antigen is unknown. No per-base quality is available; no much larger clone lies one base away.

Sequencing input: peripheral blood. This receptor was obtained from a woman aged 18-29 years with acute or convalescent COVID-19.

For the CDR3, the sequence is CASSVTGGYEQYF. The sequenced DNA is TGTGCCAGCAGTGTGACAGGGGGGTACGAGCAGTACTTC. The receptor chain draws on TRBV2 and TRBJ2-7, with TRBD1 matching 9 junction bases. Including cysteine and phenylalanine, the CDR3 has 13 amino acids. The only DNA kept is the CDR3, 39 bases in frame from the first base. As encoded in the germline V gene, CDR1 is SNHLY while CDR2 is FYNNEI. For this chain, trimming is 4 bases at the V end and 4 bases at the J end, and the number of junction bases without a gene match is 2.